The clone carrying this T cell receptor beta chain came up a few times. This sample stems from a study of response to subunit inactivated influenza vaccine. This CDR3 has 17 amino acids. Germline CDR1 LNHNV, CDR2 YYDKDF (reference sequence). Losses at the gene ends were 0 bases for V and 3 bases for J; bases not matched to a gene: 4. Each CDR3 protein is one row after TCRdb ran MiXCR on the RT-PCR reads. The sample shows approximately 500,000 distinct CDR3 sequences, 14% of them seen only once. Specimen: PBMCs from blood, collected 11 to 12 days after vaccination. This clonotype was obtained from a man aged 50 or older who received an inactivated influenza vaccine. V usage is TRBV15 and J usage is TRBJ2-3; 12 bases map to TRBD2. For the CDR3, the DNA is TGTGCCACCAGCAGAGATGACGGGACTAGCGGGACAGATACGCAGTATTTT. It codes for CATSRDDGTSGTDTQYF.